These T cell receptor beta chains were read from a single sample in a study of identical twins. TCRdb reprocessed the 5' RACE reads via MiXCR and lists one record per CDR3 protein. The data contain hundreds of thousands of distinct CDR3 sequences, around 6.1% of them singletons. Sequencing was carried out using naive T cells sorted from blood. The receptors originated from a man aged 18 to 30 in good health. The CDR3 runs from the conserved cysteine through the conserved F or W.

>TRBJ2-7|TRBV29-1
CSAEGLAGYEQYF
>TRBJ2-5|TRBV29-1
CSVASASGETQYF
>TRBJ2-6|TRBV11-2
CASSQYGSGANVLTF
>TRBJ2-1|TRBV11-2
CASSSTRGGEQFF
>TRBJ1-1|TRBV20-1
CSARGGGDTEAFF
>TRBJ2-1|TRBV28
CASTLRDNSYNEQFF
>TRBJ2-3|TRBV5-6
CASSLDSGGTDTQYF
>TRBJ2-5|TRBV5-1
CASSLGGSQETQYF
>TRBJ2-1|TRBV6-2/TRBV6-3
CASSYSDLRYEQFF
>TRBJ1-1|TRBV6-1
CASRQNQGGIEAFF
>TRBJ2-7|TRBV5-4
CASSLAAGVDYEQYF
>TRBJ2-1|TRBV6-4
CASSRAGGPSNEQFF
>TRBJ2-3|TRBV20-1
CSASPGGGRAGYTQYF
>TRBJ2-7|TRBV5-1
CASSSSPPTYEQYF
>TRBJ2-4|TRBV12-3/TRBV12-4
CASSLAGAKNIQYF
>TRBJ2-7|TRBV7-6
CASSQASDSYEQYF
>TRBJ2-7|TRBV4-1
CASSQPGTSSYEQYF
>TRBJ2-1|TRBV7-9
CASSVRTRDRGYNEQFF
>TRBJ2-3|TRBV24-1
CATSDLPSGSDTQYF
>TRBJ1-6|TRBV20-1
CSALIPSGNSPLHF
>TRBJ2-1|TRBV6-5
CASSYRVVAYNEQFF
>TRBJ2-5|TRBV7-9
CASSGDVGVLETQYF
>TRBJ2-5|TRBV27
CASAPIIRFRETQYF
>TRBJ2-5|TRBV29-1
CSVEARGRGETQYF
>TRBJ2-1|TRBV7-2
CASTRTGDPYNEQFF
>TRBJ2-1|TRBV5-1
CASSLVETGSYNEQFF
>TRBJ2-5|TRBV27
CASSLSERDQETQYF
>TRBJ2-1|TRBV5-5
CASSFTWSSYNEQFF
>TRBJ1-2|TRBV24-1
CATSDPGVGTYYGYTF
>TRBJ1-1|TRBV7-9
CASSLEANTEAFF
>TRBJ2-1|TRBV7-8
CASSLERAGGNEQFF
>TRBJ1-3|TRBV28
CASSPWGGAPGNTIYF
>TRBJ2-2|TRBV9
CASSRSGNTGELFF
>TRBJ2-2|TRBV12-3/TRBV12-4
CASRGGAANTGELFF
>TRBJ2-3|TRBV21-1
CASSTMGTPTTDTQYF
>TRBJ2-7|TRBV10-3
CAISMDSSYEQYF
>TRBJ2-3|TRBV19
CASSITGTGSSTDTQYF
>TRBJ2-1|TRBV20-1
CSARGRDNLYNEQFF
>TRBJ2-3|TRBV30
CAWSVSGGTDTQYF
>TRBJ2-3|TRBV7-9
CASSFFGEPADTQYF
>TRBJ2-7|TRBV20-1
CSARDTDSYEQYF
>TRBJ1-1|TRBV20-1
CSASHSLNTEAFF
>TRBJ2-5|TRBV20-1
CSARDSQTQYF
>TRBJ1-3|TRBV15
CATRVPGQKGNTIYF
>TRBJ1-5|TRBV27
CASSLIQGLQPQHF
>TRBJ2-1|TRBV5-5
CASSLGLELPYNEQFF
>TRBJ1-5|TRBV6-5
CASSYNGVNQPQHF
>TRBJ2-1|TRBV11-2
CASSPFRLAGESNEQFF
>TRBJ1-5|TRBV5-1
CASSSGSGNQPQHF
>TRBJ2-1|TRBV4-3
CASSQDVGTVNNEQFF
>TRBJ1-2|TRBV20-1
CSARVDRGYGYTF
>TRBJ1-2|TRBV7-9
CASRGPQGYTF
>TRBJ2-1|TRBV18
CASSPRDRGSYNEQFF
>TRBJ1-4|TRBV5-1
CASSLEQGARSEKLFF
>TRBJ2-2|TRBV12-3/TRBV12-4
CASSIFQGNTGELFF